The 19 T cell receptor beta chains reported below all come from one sample, sequenced in a study of glioma-infiltrating T cells after dendritic cell vaccination. Regarding time point: after dendritic cell vaccination, including at tumor progression/relapse. Produced via immunoSEQ multiplex PCR; TCRdb's table is partial and in-frame only. The top ten clones hold around 7% of a sample with fewer than 90,000 clones, roughly four fifths of them seen once. This material consisted of blood, taken after dendritic cell vaccination. These receptor sequences come from a human donor with glioblastoma.

This clone appeared once. The chain carries TRBV7-2 and TRBJ2-1, with 7 bases aligning to TRBD1. V lost 8 bases to trimming and J lost 6 bases; unmatched junction nucleotides: 7. The CDR3 covers 13 residues. CDR1 SGHTA and CDR2 FQGNSA come from the germline V gene. The CDR3 is CASGDRATNEQFF. The CDR3 DNA follows: TGTGCCAGCGGAGACAGGGCCACCAATGAGCAGTTCTTC.

About this clone itself: The junction differs from germline at one of its ends, possibly a read error. At the DNA level, this CDR3 is encoded by other sequences in the same sample as well. CDR3: CSVAEPPAGGLSYEQYF. CDR3 sequence (DNA): TGCAGCGTTGCAGAACCCCCCGCAGGGGGCCTTTCCTACGAGCAGTATTTC. The chain carries TRBV29-1 and TRBJ2-7; TRBD1 matches 8 bases. The germline V gene encodes CDR1 SQVTM and CDR2 ANQGSEA. CDR3 length equals 17 residues.

V and J are TRBV4-2 and TRBJ2-3; 12 positions agree with TRBD2. CDR1 LGHNA and CDR2 YNFKEQ come from the germline V gene. J lost 4 bases, V lost 7 bases, and 6 bases had no gene match. This CDR3 contains 15 residues. The CDR3 DNA sequence: TGTGCCAGCACATCTAGCGGGGGGGCCGCAGATACGCAGTATTTT. This gives the protein CASTSSGGAADTQYF.

The DNA of the CDR3 is TGTGCCAGCAGCTTAGCGAAGCAATCCTACAATGAGCAGTTCTTC. Amino acid sequence: CASSLAKQSYNEQFF. The chain employs TRBV7-2 and TRBJ2-1; no definite D call. V was clipped by 0 bases and J by 1 base, with 7 bases between them. The CDR3 is 15 residues long. Germline V gives CDR1 SGHTA, CDR2 FQGNSA.

V is TRBV5-6 and J is TRBJ2-7; maybe TRBD2 (6 bases). This CDR3 comprises 13 residues. Germline CDR1 is SGHDT and CDR2 is YYEEEE. Trimming took 6 bases from V and 2 from J, leaving 12 bases between them. The CDR3 sequence is CASTVWGAYEQYF. In nucleotides, the CDR3 is TGTGCCAGCACCGTCTGGGGGGCCTACGAGCAGTACTTC.

The rearrangement uses TRBV30 and TRBJ2-1; TRBD2 aligns across 14 bases. The length of the CDR3 is 20 residues. Trimming cost V 3 bases and J 3 bases; bases outside gene matches: 16. Looked up from germline, CDR1 is GTSNPN and CDR2 is SVGIG (reference sequence). CDR3 amino acids: CAWSLPGTSGGQNNYNEQFF. The CDR3 DNA sequence: TGTGCCTGGAGCCTCCCCGGGACTAGCGGGGGACAGAACAACTACAATGAGCAGTTCTTC. Variable domain in full (rest from reference TRBV30 and TRBJ2-1): SQTIHQWPATLVQPVGSPLSLECTVEGTSNPNLYWYRQAAGRGLQLLFYSVGIGQISSEVPQNLSASRPQDRQFILSSKKLLLSDSGFYLCAWSLPGTSGGQNNYNEQFFGPGTRLTVL.

The V call is TRBV6-5, the J call TRBJ2-5, with D perhaps matching TRBD2 (6 bases). Between the trimmed V and J ends, which lost 5 bases and 5 bases, there was a span of 18 bases. Germline V CDR1 and CDR2: MNHEY, SVGAGI. This CDR3 has 15 residues. CDR3 amino acids: CASSRDGSPGETQYF. CDR3 bases: TGTGCCAGCAGTCGGGACGGGAGTCCCGGGGAGACCCAGTACTTC.

The chain employs TRBV2 and TRBJ1-1; perhaps TRBD1 as D (5 bases). V shed 4 bases and J shed 1 base, with 7 bases lying between them. The CDR3 runs to 13 residues. Germline values: CDR1 SNHLY, CDR2 FYNNEI. CDR3 in amino acids: CASSGGKNTEAFF. The CDR3 bases are TGTGCCAGCAGTGGGGGCAAGAACACTGAAGCTTTCTTT.

The V gene is TRBV9, the J gene TRBJ1-6; no definite D call. Trimming left V 0 bases short and J 3 bases short, with 7 bases between. The CDR3 runs 15 residues. The germline V gene has CDR1 SGDLS and CDR2 YYNGEE. CDR3 DNA sequence: TGTGCCAGCAGCGTAGAACCCAGCTATAATTCACCCCTCCACTTT. This translates into CASSVEPSYNSPLHF.

The chain recombines TRBV5-1 with TRBJ1-1; D remains ambiguous. With 2 bases removed from V and 11 bases from J, the gap between germline ends came to 10 bases. CDR3 size: 11 residues. Germline-derived CDR1 and CDR2 are SGHRS and YFSETQ. The CDR3 DNA sequence: TGCGCCAGCAGCTTCGGGGTGGGTGCTTTCTTT. It encodes CASSFGVGAFF.

The rearrangement joins TRBV5-1 to TRBJ1-1; D possibly corresponds to TRBD1 (6 bases). The V end lost 8 bases, the J end lost 2 bases, and 13 bases lay between the germline ends. Per germline, CDR1 SGHRS and CDR2 YFSETQ. CDR3 length: 13 residues. The CDR3 sequence is CASGGGANTEAFF. The CDR3 DNA sequence: TGCGCCAGTGGGGGGGGCGCAAACACTGAAGCTTTCTTT.

This clone has more than one count but fewer than ten. V gene TRBV18 combines with J gene TRBJ1-1; 8 bases map to TRBD1. Germline trimming cut 3 bases from V and 7 bases from J; bases unmatched to any gene: 4. CDR3 length equals 13 residues. CDR1 is KGHSH, CDR2 LQKENI, per germline. The CDR3 DNA reads as TGTGCCAGCTCACCCGACAGGGGAGGTGAAGCTTTCTTT. The encoded protein is CASSPDRGGEAFF.

V is TRBV5-1 and J is TRBJ2-2; TRBD2 is a possible D gene (6 bases). The CDR3 extends over 17 amino acids. V was pared by 0 bases and J by 5 bases, with 17 bases between. Germline CDR1 is SGHRS and CDR2 is YFSETQ. The CDR3 DNA is TGCGCCAGCAGCTTGGAAGAGACTAGGGGATGGACCGGGGAGCTGTTTTTT. Translated: CASSLEETRGWTGELFF.

The chain combines TRBV7-2 with TRBJ1-4, with TRBD1 as a possible D gene (6 bases). Trimming cost V 5 bases and J 8 bases, with 15 bases left between them. The CDR3 has 14 amino acids. CDR1 SGHTA and CDR2 FQGNSA come from the germline V gene. The CDR3 sequence: CASSQDRFREKLFF. Here the CDR3 DNA reads TGTGCCAGCAGCCAAGACAGGTTTAGGGAAAAACTGTTTTTT.

V gene TRBV19 combines with J gene TRBJ1-5; D remains ambiguous. From germline, CDR1 is LNHDA and CDR2 SQIVND (reference sequence). V was pared by 4 bases and J by 0 bases, with 7 bases between. CDR3 length equals 14 residues. CDR3 loop: CASSTSYSNQPQHF. DNA for the CDR3: TGTGCCAGTAGTACCTCTTATAGCAATCAGCCCCAGCATTTT.

The J gene is TRBJ2-3, the V gene TRBV19; the match to TRBD1 covers 9 bases. CDR1 and CDR2 from the germline V gene are LNHDA and SQIVND (reference sequence). The CDR3 contains 15 residues. V dropped 6 bases and J dropped 0; count of bases not matched to a gene: 4. The CDR3 coding sequence is TGTGCCAGTAGGATGGGACAGGGAAGCACAGATACGCAGTATTTT. Its protein product is CASRMGQGSTDTQYF.

This clone appeared a few times. The chain uses TRBV5-5 and TRBJ1-1, with 9 bases lining up with TRBD1. The V gene end was trimmed by 0 bases and the J gene end by 1 base; junction bases not matched to a gene: 4. The germline V gene encodes CDR1 SGHKS and CDR2 YYEKEE (reference sequence). The CDR3 is 16 residues long. As DNA, the CDR3 is TGTGCCAGCAGCTTGGCCGGGACAGGGTCGAACACTGAAGCTTTCTTT. Protein: CASSLAGTGSNTEAFF. Full variable domain (remainder filled in from reference TRBV5-5 and TRBJ1-1): DAGVTQSPTHLIKTRGQQVTLRCSPISGHKSVSWYQQVLGQGPQFIFQYYEKEERGRGNFPDRFSARQFPNYSSELNVNALLLGDSALYLCASSLAGTGSNTEAFFGQGTRLTVV.

The rearrangement links TRBV4-1 to TRBJ1-3; 7 nucleotides agree with TRBD1. The CDR3 loop spans 15 amino acids. CDR1 MGHRA and CDR2 YSYEKL come from the germline V gene. The ends lost 4 bases at V and 4 bases at J; junction bases unmatched: 7. The CDR3 nucleotides are TGCGCCAGCAGCCCAGACAGGGCGGGGGGAAACACCATATATTTT. Translated, it gives CASSPDRAGGNTIYF.

The chain joins TRBV18 to TRBJ2-1, with D perhaps TRBD2 (6 bases). Germline-derived CDR1 and CDR2 are KGHSH and LQKENI. The CDR3 runs to 14 residues. V was trimmed by 6 bases and J by 7 bases, leaving 16 bases between them. CDR3 loop: CASSPLSGRNEQFF. As DNA, the CDR3 is TGTGCCAGCTCCCCCCTCAGTGGGAGGAATGAGCAGTTCTTC.